The T cell receptor beta chain under discussion was sequenced for a study of T cells in Graves' hyperthyroidism and ophthalmopathy. TCR beta CDR3 region amplification was performed from RNA transcripts. During a first-round RT-PCR of the TCR CDR3, the HTBI primer set was used. Using its own MiXCR run on the multiplex PCR reads, TCRdb lists one record per CDR3 protein. The sample records approximately 320,000 distinct CDR3 sequences, roughly 17% being singletons. In its sample, this clonotype was seen many times. CDR3 size: 16 residues. Trimming removed 5 bases from V and 6 bases from J; junction bases left unmatched: 15. Germline CDR1 and CDR2: SGHTA and FQGNSA.

The chain carries TRBV7-2 and TRBJ2-7; 8 bases are shared with TRBD2. Material for sequencing was blood. The origin of this receptor is a man aged 25 to 40 with Graves' hyperthyroidism. This CDR3 reads CASSPFGAGGGSEQYF. In DNA form, the CDR3 reads TGTGCCAGCAGCCCATTCGGGGCGGGAGGAGGGAGCGAGCAGTACTTC.